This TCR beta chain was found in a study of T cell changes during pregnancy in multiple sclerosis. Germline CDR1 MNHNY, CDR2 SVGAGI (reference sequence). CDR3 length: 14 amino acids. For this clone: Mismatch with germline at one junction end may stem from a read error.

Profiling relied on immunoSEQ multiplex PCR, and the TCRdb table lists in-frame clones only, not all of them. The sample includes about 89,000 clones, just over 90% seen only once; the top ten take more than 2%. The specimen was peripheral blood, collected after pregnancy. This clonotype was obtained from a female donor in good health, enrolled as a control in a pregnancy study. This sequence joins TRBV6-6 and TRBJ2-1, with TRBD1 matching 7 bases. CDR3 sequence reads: CTSSDRWSDNEQFF. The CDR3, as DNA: TGCACATCCTCGGACAGGTGGTCCGACAATGAGCAGTTCTTC.